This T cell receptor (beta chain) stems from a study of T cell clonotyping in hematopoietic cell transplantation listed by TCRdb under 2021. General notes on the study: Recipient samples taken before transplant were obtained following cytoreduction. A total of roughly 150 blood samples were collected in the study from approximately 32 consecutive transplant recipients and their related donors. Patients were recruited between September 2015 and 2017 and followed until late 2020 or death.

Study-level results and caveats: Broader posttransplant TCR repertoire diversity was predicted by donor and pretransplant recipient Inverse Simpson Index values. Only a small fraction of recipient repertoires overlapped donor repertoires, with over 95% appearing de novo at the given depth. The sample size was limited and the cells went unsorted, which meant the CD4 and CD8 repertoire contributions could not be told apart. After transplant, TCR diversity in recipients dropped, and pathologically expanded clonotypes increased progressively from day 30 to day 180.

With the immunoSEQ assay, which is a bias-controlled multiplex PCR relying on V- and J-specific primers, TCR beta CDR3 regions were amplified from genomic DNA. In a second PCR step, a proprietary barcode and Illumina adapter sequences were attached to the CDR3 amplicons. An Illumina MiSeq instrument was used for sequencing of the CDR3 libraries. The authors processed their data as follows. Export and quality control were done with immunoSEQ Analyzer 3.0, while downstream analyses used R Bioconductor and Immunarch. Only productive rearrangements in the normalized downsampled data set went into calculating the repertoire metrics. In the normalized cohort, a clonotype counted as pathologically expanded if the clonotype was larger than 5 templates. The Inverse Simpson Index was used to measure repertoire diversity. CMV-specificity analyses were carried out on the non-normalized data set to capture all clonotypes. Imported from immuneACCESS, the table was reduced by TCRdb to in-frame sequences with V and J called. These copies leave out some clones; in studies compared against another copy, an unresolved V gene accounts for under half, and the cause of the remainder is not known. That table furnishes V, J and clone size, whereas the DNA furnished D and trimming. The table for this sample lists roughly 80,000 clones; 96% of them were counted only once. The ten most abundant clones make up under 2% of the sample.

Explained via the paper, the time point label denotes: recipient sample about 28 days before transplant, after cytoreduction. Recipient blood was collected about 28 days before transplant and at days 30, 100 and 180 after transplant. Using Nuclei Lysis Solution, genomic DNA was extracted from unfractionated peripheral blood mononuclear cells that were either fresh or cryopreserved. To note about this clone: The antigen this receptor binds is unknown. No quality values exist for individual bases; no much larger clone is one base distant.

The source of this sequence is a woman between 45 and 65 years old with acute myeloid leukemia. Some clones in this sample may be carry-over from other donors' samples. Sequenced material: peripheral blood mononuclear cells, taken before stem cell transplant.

The bases are TGTGCCAGCAGCAACACAGATACGCAGTATTTT. Its protein is CASSNTDTQYF. The V and J genes are TRBV7-2 and TRBJ2-3; too little of a D gene remains to name it. CDR1 and CDR2 were assigned from the germline V gene as SGHTA and FQGNSA. The CDR3 runs 11 residues from the cysteine to the phenylalanine. Just CDR3 DNA is preserved here, 33 bases in frame from base 1. At the junction V is shortened by 5 bases and J by 2 bases, with 2 bases in between.